The 26 T cell receptor beta chains reported below all come from one sample, sequenced in a study of blood T cell repertoires in COVID-19. Only in-frame clones appear in the TCRdb table, and some are missing; sequencing was by immunoSEQ multiplex PCR. The sample contains about 270,000 clones, 75% to 90% of which appear only once. The specimen was PBMCs or T cells enriched from blood (not recorded which). The origin of the receptors is a woman aged 18-35 years who had recovered from COVID-19.

In this sample, this clone turned up once. The gene calls are TRBV2 and TRBJ1-2; no definite D call. This CDR3 is built from 14 residues. Germline assignment: CDR1 SNHLY and CDR2 FYNNEI. The V end was cut by 1 base, the J end by 3 bases, with 9 bases between. The CDR3 coding sequence is TGTGCCAGCAGTGAAGATAGCGGTTACTATGGCTACACCTTC. Translated, it gives CASSEDSGYYGYTF.

Comment on this clone: The sample carries other DNA sequences with the same CDR3. V usage is TRBV28 and J usage is TRBJ2-7; 9 bases align to TRBD2. Germline V gene sequence: CDR1 MDHEN, CDR2 SYDVKM. This CDR3 spans 14 amino acids. The V and J ends lost 3 bases and 4 bases, in that order; junction bases with no gene match: 4. CDR3 sequence: CASSLAGGQYEQYF. The CDR3, as DNA: TGTGCCAGCAGTTTGGCGGGGGGGCAATACGAGCAGTACTTC.

The chain combines TRBV2 with TRBJ2-7; possible D gene TRBD1, 6 bases. This CDR3 spans 12 amino acids. The V gene's germline CDR1 is SNHLY and CDR2 FYNNEI. V dropped 7 bases and J dropped 4 bases, with 11 bases sitting between them. This chain's CDR3 is CASKRTVYEQYF. DNA for the CDR3: TGTGCCAGCAAGCGGACAGTGTACGAGCAGTACTTC.

The chain couples TRBV5-8 to TRBJ2-7; 11 bases match TRBD2. Germline values: CDR1 SGHTS, CDR2 YDEGEE. This CDR3 is 20 amino acids long. The V gene end was trimmed by 4 bases and the J gene end by 2 bases; junction bases not matched to a gene: 20. This chain's CDR3 is CASSRGEGAMTSGDAYEQYF. The CDR3 DNA reads as TGTGCCAGCAGCCGGGGGGAGGGGGCGATGACTAGCGGGGACGCCTACGAGCAGTACTTC.

The chain uses TRBV10-2 and TRBJ2-1, with 12 nucleotides matching TRBD2. CDR1 WSHSY and CDR2 SAAADI come from the germline V gene. V lost 8 bases to trimming and J lost 6 bases; unmatched junction nucleotides: 5. The CDR3 loop spans 14 amino acids. The chain's CDR3 is CASELAGGPNEQFF. The CDR3 DNA is TGCGCCAGCGAACTAGCGGGGGGCCCCAATGAGCAGTTCTTC.

CDR3 loop: CASSPPRGGRGYNEQFF. CDR3 in DNA: TGTGCCAGCAGCCCCCCCCGCGGGGGGCGCGGCTACAATGAGCAGTTCTTC. V is TRBV7-9 and J is TRBJ2-1; the match to TRBD2 covers 8 bases. The junction had 12 bases not matched to a gene; V was cut back by 5 bases and J by 3 bases. This CDR3 has 17 residues. The V gene's germline CDR1 is SEHNR and CDR2 FQNEAQ (reference sequence).

This clone came up once. The genes are TRBV3-1 (or the pseudogene TRBV3-2) and TRBJ2-7; 9 bases fit TRBD2. The CDR3 is 15 residues long. With V trimmed by 3 bases and J by 3 bases, 6 bases remained unmatched. CDR1 and CDR2 from the germline V gene are LGHDT and YNNKEL (reference sequence). CDR3 DNA sequence: TGTGCCAGCAGCCAGGCCCTAGCGGGGCTCTACGAGCAGTACTTC. Protein product: CASSQALAGLYEQYF.

The chain employs TRBV19 and TRBJ2-2; D gene unclear. This CDR3 has 14 residues. Trimming removed 6 bases from V and 4 bases from J, with 12 bases in between. Germline V gene lookup returns CDR1 LNHDA and CDR2 SQIVND (reference sequence). The CDR3 sequence is CASRLLPGTGELFF. The CDR3 DNA follows: TGTGCCAGTAGGCTGCTCCCGGGCACCGGGGAGCTGTTTTTT.

The chain has TRBV3-1 (or the pseudogene TRBV3-2) and TRBJ1-3, with D unclear. The germline gives CDR1 LGHDT, CDR2 YNNKEL (reference sequence). Trimming pared 5 bases from V and 4 bases from J, leaving 15 bases between. This CDR3 contains 15 residues. Here the CDR3 reads CASSSTPRRGNTIYF. In DNA, the CDR3 is TGTGCCAGCAGCTCAACCCCGAGGAGGGGAAACACCATATATTTT.

The chain recombines TRBV7-6 with TRBJ2-3, with a possible D match to TRBD2 (6 bases). This CDR3 spans 15 amino acids. Germline loops: CDR1 SGHVS, CDR2 FNYEAQ. Trimming left V 1 base short and J 6 bases short, with 14 bases between. CDR3 protein: CASSLGTGGPDTQYF. The CDR3 nucleotides are TGTGCCAGCAGCTTAGGAACAGGAGGGCCCGATACGCAGTATTTT.

The J gene is TRBJ1-5, the V gene TRBV27; 8 bases are shared with TRBD1. J gave up 4 bases and V 5 bases, and 4 bases lay outside the gene matches. CDR1 MNHEY and CDR2 SMNVEV come from the germline V gene (reference sequence). This CDR3 is built from 14 residues. This CDR3 reads CASSPGQGNQPQHF. DNA for the CDR3: TGTGCCAGCAGTCCCGGACAGGGTAATCAGCCCCAGCATTTT.

The chain uses TRBV7-2 and TRBJ1-1; weak D call: TRBD1 (5 bases). Germline V gives CDR1 SGHTA, CDR2 FQGNSA. V lost 5 bases, J lost 4 bases, and 14 bases lay in between. The CDR3 totals 14 residues. CDR3 sequence (DNA): TGTGCCAGCAGCGGCGGGGGGTACAGCACTGAAGCTTTCTTT. Amino acid sequence: CASSGGGYSTEAFF.

This clone appeared a single time. The rearrangement uses TRBV6-5 and TRBJ2-3; the D gene is possibly TRBD2 (6 bases). Germline CDR1 MNHEY, CDR2 SVGAGI. This CDR3 contains 14 residues. Trimming took 10 bases from V and 0 from J, leaving 14 bases between them. The CDR3 DNA is TGTGCCACCTTGGGACTGGGAAGCACAGATACGCAGTATTTT. This sequence encodes CATLGLGSTDTQYF.

The genes are TRBV7-3 and TRBJ1-6; 8 bases are a match to TRBD1. Losses at the gene ends were 5 bases for V and 10 bases for J; bases not matched to a gene: 19. CDR1 SGHTA and CDR2 FQGTGA come from the germline V gene. This CDR3 comprises 18 residues. The CDR3 is CASSPPDRVSLVESPLHF. The CDR3 DNA sequence: TGTGCCAGCAGCCCGCCGGACAGGGTCTCCCTAGTAGAATCACCCCTCCACTTT.

The genes are TRBV4-2 and TRBJ1-1; weak D call: TRBD1 (5 bases). Germline-derived CDR1 and CDR2 are LGHNA and YNFKEQ. The CDR3 consists of 15 residues. V lost 1 base and J lost 6, with 15 bases in between. CDR3 residues: CASSQVKGISSEAFF. The CDR3 DNA reads TGTGCCAGCAGCCAAGTCAAGGGGATTAGTTCTGAAGCTTTCTTT.

This chain joins TRBV6-4 and TRBJ1-6; D unresolved. The CDR3 extends over 15 amino acids. V shed 1 base and J shed 7 bases, with 11 bases lying between them. In germline, CDR1 is MRHNA, CDR2 SNTAGT. The CDR3 nucleotides are TGTGCCAGCAGTGACTATCCAGATTCGAATTCACCCCTCCACTTT. It specifies CASSDYPDSNSPLHF.

The chain carries TRBV4-1 and TRBJ2-6; tentatively, D is TRBD1 (6 bases). V was clipped by 1 base and J by 4 bases, with 14 bases between them. The CDR3 spans 17 residues. Germline V gene sequence: CDR1 MGHRA, CDR2 YSYEKL. DNA for the CDR3: TGCGCCAGCAGCCAAGGTACAACAGGGCGAGGGGCCAACGTCCTGACTTTC. Translated: CASSQGTTGRGANVLTF.

This clone has only a few counts. This sequence joins TRBV4-2 and TRBJ2-5, with 10 bases fitting TRBD2. The CDR3 length is 15 residues. The germline V gene encodes CDR1 LGHNA and CDR2 YNFKEQ. V shed 4 bases, J shed 2 bases, and the junction held 4 bases outside the gene matches. DNA of the CDR3: TGTGCCAGCAGCCCCCAGCGGGGGGGGCAAGAGACCCAGTACTTC. Protein: CASSPQRGGQETQYF.

The rearrangement joins TRBV4-1 to TRBJ2-3, with TRBD2 matching over 11 bases. The CDR3 is 15 amino acids. Germline trimming cut 3 bases from V and 3 bases from J; bases unmatched to any gene: 2. Germline V gene data show CDR1 as MGHRA and CDR2 as YSYEKL. The CDR3 coding sequence is TGCGCCAGCAGCCAGCTAGCGGGGGGAACAGATACGCAGTATTTT. Its protein product is CASSQLAGGTDTQYF.

CDR3 DNA sequence: TGTGCCAGAGGGACAGTGAACACCGGGGAGCTGTTTTTT. Encoded protein: CARGTVNTGELFF. The gene calls are TRBV2 and TRBJ2-2, with 7 positions matching TRBD1. Germline V gene data show CDR1 as SNHLY and CDR2 as FYNNEI. This CDR3 has 13 amino acids. After removal of 9 bases from V and 1 base from J, the junction contained 2 bases not matched to a gene.

The rearrangement links TRBV27 to TRBJ2-2; D might be TRBD1 (7 bases). This CDR3 has 14 residues. Trimming left V 5 bases short and J 4 bases short, with 11 bases between. The germline CDR1 and CDR2 sequences are MNHEY and SMNVEV (reference sequence). The CDR3 protein is CASSLQGGTGELFF. In nucleotides, the CDR3 is TGTGCCAGCAGTCTGCAGGGGGGCACCGGGGAGCTGTTTTTT.

With respect to this clone: The same CDR3 arises from other DNA sequences in this sample as well. V is TRBV5-1 and J is TRBJ1-2, with 9 bases lining up with TRBD1. The CDR3 loop spans 13 amino acids. CDR1 is SGHRS and CDR2 is YFSETQ in the germline V gene. The junction had 5 bases not matched to a gene; V was cut back by 3 bases and J by 8 bases. The CDR3 DNA is TGCGCCAGCAGCTCACAGGGGGCTGAGGGCTACACCTTC. Translating it yields CASSSQGAEGYTF.

This rearrangement joins TRBV2 to TRBJ1-5, with 7 bases aligning to TRBD1. The CDR3 totals 13 residues. The V gene end was trimmed by 6 bases and the J gene end by 6 bases; junction bases not matched to a gene: 5. From germline, CDR1 is SNHLY and CDR2 FYNNEI. The CDR3 coding sequence is TGTGCCAGCAGAGACAGGGTGGCTCAGCCCCAGCATTTT. Its translation is CASRDRVAQPQHF.

The CDR3 reads CASSPIAGMTGELFF. DNA for the CDR3: TGTGCCAGCAGCCCCATAGCGGGGATGACCGGGGAGCTGTTTTTT. This chain links TRBV7-2 with TRBJ2-2; 8 bases are shared with TRBD2. The CDR3 runs 15 residues. J lost 5 bases, V lost 5 bases, and 7 bases had no gene match. Germline values: CDR1 SGHTA, CDR2 FQGNSA.

J is TRBJ2-1 and V is TRBV6-5; the match to TRBD1 covers 10 bases. Germline V gene lookup returns CDR1 MNHEY and CDR2 SVGAGI. With V trimmed by 6 bases and J by 3 bases, 5 bases remained unmatched. The CDR3 extends over 15 amino acids. The CDR3 here is CASSSGTGVYNEQFF. CDR3 nucleotides: TGTGCCAGCAGCTCCGGGACAGGGGTCTACAATGAGCAGTTCTTC.

The genes are TRBV30 and TRBJ2-2, with a tentative D call TRBD2 (5 bases). The germline gives CDR1 GTSNPN, CDR2 SVGIG (reference sequence). V was clipped by 2 bases and J by 8 bases, with 9 bases between them. The CDR3 contains 12 residues. The CDR3 nucleotides are TGTGCCTGGAGTACAGCGGCAGGGGAGCTGTTTTTT. It encodes CAWSTAAGELFF. Together with reference TRBV30 and TRBJ2-2, the CDR3 gives the full variable domain: SQTIHQWPATLVQPVGSPLSLECTVEGTSNPNLYWYRQAAGRGLQLLFYSVGIGQISSEVPQNLSASRPQDRQFILSSKKLLLSDSGFYLCAWSTAAGELFFGEGSRLTVL.